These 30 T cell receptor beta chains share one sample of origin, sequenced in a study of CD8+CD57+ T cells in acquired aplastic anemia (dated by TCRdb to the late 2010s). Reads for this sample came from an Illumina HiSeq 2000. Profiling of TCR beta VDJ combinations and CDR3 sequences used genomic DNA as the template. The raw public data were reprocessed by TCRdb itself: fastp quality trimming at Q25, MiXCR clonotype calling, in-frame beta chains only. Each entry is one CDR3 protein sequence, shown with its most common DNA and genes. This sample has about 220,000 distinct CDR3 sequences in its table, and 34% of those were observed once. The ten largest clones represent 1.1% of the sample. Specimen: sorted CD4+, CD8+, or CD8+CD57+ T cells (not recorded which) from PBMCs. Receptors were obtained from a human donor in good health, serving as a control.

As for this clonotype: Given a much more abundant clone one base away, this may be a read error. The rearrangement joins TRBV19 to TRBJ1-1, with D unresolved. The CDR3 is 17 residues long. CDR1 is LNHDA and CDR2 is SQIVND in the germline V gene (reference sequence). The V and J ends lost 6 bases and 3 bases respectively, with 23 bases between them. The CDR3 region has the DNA TGTGCCAGTAGGTCGGTAGCCCAGTGGGTAATGGACACTGAAGCTTTCTTT. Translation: CASRSVAQWVMDTEAFF.

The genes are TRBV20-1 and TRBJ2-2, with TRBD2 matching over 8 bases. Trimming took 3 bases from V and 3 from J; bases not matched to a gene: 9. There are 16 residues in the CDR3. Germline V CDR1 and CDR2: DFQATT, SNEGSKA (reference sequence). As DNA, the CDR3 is TGCAGTGCTAGCCGGGCCCGGGGGGGGGACACCGGGGAGCTGTTTTTT. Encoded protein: CSASRARGGDTGELFF.

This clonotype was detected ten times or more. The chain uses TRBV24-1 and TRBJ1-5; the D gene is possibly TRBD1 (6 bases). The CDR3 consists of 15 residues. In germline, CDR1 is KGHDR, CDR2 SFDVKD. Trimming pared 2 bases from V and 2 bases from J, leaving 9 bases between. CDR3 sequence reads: CATSDSRTGNQPQHF. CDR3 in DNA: TGTGCCACCAGTGATTCTCGGACAGGCAATCAGCCCCAGCATTTT.

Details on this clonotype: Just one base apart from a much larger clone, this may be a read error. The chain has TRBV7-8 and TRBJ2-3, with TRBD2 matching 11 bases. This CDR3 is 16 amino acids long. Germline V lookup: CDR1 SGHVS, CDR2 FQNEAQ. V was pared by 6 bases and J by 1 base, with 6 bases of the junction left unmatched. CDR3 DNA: TGTGCCAGCAGTCAACTAGCGGGGGTCCGCACAGATACGCAGTATTTT. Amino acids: CASSQLAGVRTDTQYF.

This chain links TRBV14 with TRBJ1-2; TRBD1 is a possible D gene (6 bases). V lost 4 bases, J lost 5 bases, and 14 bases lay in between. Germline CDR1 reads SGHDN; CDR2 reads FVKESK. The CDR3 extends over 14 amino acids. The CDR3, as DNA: TGTGCCAGCAGCCGGGGACTTCAGGGGTATGGCTACACCTTC. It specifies CASSRGLQGYGYTF.

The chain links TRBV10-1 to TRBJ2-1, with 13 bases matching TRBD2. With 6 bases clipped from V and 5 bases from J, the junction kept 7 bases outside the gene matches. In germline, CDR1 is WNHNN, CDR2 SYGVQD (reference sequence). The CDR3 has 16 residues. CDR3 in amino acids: CASSHRLAGGNNEQFF. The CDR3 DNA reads TGCGCCAGCAGCCATAGACTAGCGGGAGGAAACAATGAGCAGTTCTTC.

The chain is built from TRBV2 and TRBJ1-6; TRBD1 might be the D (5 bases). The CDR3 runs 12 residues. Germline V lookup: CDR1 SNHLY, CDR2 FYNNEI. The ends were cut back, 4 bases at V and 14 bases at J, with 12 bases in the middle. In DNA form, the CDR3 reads TGTGCCAGCAGTGTGGTTCGGGACGCCCTCCACTTT. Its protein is CASSVVRDALHF.

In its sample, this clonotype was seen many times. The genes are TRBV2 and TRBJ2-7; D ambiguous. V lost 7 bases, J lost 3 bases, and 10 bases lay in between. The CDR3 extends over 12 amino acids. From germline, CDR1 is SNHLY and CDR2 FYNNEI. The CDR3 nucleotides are TGTGCCAGCACTCTAGAGTACTACGAGCAGTACTTC. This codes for CASTLEYYEQYF.

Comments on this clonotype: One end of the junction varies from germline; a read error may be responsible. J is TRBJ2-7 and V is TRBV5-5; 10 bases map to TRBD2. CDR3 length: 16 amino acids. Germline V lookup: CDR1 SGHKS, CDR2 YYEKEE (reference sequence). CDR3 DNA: TGTGCCAGCAGCTTGGATCCTAGCGGGAGAGGCTACGAGCAGTGCTTC. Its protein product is CASSLDPSGRGYEQCF.

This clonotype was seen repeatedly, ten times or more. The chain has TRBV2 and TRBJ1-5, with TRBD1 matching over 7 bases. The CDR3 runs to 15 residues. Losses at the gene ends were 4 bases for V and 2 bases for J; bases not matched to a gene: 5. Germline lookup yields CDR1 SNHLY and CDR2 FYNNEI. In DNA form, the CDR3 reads TGTGCCAGCAGTGGCGACAGGGAAGGCAATCAGCCCCAGCATTTT. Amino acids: CASSGDREGNQPQHF.

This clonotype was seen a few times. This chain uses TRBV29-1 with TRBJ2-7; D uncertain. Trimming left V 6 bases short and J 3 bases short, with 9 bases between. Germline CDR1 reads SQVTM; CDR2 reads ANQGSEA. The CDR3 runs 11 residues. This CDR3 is CSVKSGYEQYF. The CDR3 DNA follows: TGCAGCGTCAAGTCTGGCTACGAGCAGTACTTC.

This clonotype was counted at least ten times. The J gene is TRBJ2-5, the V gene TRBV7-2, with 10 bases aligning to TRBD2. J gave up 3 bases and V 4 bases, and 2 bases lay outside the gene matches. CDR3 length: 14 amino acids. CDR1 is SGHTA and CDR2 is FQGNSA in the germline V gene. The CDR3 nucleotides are TGTGCCAGCAGCTATCTAGCGGGGGAAGAGACCCAGTACTTC. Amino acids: CASSYLAGEETQYF.

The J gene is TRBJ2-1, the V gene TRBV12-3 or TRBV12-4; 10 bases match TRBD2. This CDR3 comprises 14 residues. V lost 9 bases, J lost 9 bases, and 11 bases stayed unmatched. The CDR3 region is CASSSSGSPPEQFF. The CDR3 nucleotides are TGTGCCAGTAGCTCTAGCGGGAGCCCCCCTGAGCAGTTCTTC.

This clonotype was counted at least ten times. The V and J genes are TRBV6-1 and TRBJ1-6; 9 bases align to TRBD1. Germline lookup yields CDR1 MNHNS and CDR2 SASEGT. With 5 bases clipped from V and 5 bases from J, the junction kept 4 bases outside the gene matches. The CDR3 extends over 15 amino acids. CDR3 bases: TGTGCCAGCAGTCTGTGGACAGGGGATAATTCACCCCTCCACTTT. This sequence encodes CASSLWTGDNSPLHF.

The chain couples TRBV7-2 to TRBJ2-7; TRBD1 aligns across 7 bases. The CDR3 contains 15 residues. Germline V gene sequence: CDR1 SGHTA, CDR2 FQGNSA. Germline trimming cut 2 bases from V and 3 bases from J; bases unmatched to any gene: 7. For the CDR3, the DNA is TGTGCCAGCAGCTTACAGCCGGGACAGATCTACGAGCAGTACTTC. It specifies CASSLQPGQIYEQYF. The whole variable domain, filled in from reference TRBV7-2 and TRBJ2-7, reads GAGVSQSPSNKVTEKGKDVELRCDPISGHTALYWYRQSLGQGLEFLIYFQGNSAPDKSGLPSDRFSAERTGGSVSTLTIQRTQQEDSAVYLCASSLQPGQIYEQYFGPGTRLTVT.

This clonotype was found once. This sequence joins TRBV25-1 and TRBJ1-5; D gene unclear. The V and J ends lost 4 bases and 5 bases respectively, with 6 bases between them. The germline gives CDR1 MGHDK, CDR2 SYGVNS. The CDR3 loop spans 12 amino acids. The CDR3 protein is CASSANDQPQHF. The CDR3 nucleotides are TGTGCCAGCAGTGCGAATGATCAGCCCCAGCATTTT.

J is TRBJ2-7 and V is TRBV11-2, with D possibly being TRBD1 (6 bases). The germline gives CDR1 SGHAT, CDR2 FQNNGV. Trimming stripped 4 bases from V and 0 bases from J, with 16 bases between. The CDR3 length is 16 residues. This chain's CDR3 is CASSSRRDRSSYEQYF. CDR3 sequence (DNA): TGTGCCAGCAGCTCCCGCCGAGACAGGAGCTCCTACGAGCAGTACTTC.

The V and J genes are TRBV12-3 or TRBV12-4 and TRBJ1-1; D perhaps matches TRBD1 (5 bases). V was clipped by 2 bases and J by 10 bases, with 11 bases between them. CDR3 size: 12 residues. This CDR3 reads CASSLYRRGAFF. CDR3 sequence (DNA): TGTGCCAGCAGTTTATATCGGAGGGGAGCTTTCTTT.

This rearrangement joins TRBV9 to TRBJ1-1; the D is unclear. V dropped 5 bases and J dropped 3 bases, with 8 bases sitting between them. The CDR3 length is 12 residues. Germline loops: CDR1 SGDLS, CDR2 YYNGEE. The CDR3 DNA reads TGTGCCAGCAGTCGACGGGACACTGAAGCTTTCTTT. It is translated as CASSRRDTEAFF. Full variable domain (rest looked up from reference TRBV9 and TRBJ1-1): DSGVTQTPKHLITATGQRVTLRCSPRSGDLSVYWYQQSLDQGLQFLIQYYNGEERAKGNILERFSAQQFPDLHSELNLSSLELGDSALYFCASSRRDTEAFFGQGTRLTVV.

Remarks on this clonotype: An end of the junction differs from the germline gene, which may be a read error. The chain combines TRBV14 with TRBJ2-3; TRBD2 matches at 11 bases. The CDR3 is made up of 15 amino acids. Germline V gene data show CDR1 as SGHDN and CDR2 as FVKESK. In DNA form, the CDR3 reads TGCGCCAGCAGGCACACTAGCGGGAGCTTGGATACGCAGTATTTT. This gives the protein CASRHTSGSLDTQYF.

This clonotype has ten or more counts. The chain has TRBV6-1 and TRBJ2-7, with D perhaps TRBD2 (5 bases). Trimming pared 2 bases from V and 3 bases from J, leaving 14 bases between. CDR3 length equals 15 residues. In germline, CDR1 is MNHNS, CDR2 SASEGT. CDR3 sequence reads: CASSEFLNAGYEQYF. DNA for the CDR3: TGTGCCAGCAGTGAATTCCTCAACGCGGGCTACGAGCAGTACTTC.

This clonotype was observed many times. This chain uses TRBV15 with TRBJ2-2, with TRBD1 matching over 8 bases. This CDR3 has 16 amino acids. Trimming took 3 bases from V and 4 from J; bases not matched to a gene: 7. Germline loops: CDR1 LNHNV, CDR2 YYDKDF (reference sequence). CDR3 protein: CATSSTQGAGTGELFF. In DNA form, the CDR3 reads TGTGCCACCAGCAGCACCCAGGGGGCAGGCACCGGGGAGCTGTTTTTT.

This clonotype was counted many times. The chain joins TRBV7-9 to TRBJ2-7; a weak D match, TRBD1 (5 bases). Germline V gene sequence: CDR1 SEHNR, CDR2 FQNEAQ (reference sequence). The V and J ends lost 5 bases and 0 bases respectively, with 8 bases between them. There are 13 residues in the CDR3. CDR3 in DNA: TGTGCCAGCAGCCGACAGAACTCCTACGAGCAGTACTTC. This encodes CASSRQNSYEQYF.

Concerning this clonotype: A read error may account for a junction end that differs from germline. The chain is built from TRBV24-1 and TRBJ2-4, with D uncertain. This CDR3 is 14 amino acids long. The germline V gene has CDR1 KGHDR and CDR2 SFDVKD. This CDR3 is CASSESRAQNTQYF. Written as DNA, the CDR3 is TGTGCCAGCAGTGAATCTAGGGCTCAAAACACTCAGTACTTC.

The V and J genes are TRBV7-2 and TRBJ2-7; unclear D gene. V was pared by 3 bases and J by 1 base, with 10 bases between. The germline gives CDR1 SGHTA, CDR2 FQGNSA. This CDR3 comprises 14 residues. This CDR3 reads CASSFSWTSYEQYF. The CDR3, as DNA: TGTGCCAGCAGCTTTTCATGGACGTCCTACGAGCAGTACTTC.

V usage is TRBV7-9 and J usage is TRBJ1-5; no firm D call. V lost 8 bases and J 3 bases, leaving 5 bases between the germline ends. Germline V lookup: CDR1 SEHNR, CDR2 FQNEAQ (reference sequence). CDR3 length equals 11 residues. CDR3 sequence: CASGVNQPQHF. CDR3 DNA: TGTGCCAGCGGGGTCAATCAGCCCCAGCATTTT.

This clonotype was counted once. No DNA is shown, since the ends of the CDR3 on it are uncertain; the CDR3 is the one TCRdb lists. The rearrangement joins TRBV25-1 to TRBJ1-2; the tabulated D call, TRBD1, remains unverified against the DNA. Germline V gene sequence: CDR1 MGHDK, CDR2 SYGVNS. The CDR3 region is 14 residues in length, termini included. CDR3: CACSVDYGGYGYTF.

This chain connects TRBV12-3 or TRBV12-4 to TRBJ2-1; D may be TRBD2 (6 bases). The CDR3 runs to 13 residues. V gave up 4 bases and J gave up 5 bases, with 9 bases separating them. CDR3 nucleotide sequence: TGTGCCAGCAGTTCCGGGAGCCACAATGAGCAGTTCTTC. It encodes CASSSGSHNEQFF.

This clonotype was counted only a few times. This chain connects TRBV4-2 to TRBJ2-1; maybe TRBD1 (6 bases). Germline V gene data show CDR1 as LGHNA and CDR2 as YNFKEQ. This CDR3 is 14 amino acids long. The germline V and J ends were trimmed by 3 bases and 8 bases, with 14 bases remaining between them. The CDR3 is CASSQETGTDEQFF. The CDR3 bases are TGTGCCAGCAGCCAGGAAACAGGGACCGATGAGCAGTTCTTC.

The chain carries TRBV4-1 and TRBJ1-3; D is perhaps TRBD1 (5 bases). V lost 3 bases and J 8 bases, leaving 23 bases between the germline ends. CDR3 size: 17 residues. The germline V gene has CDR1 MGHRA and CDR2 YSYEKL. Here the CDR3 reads CASSQTGTFNYGDTIYF. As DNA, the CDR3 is TGCGCCAGCAGCCAGACCGGGACCTTCAATTACGGGGACACCATATATTTT.